This section outlines one T cell receptor beta chain sequence together with its context. This CDR3 has 15 amino acids. CDR1 SGHRS and CDR2 YFSETQ come from the germline V gene. Trimming removed 4 bases at V and 4 bases at J, with 14 bases between. The source of the sample is a study of blood T cell repertoires in COVID-19. Across the study: Collection of acute and convalescent COVID-19 samples took place in the United States, Italy and Spain. PBMCs, B-cell-depleted T cells, or T cells provided the cDNA or gDNA that made up the material.

Original handling: Amplification of reference gene primers was used by the study to estimate nucleated cell counts. TCRdb keeps only in-frame clones here, not all; method: immunoSEQ multiplex PCR. The D gene and trimming were derived from the DNA, and the V and J assignments and clone size from that table. Here the sample spans 200,000 to 300,000 clones, approximately 88% being singletons. This receptor was taken from a human donor in a cohort sampled during active COVID-19. This chain joins TRBV5-1 and TRBJ2-2, with a weak D call TRBD1 (5 bases). The source material was peripheral blood. The CDR3 protein is CASSTHQGPTGELFF. The CDR3, as DNA: TGCGCCAGCAGCACACACCAGGGTCCCACCGGGGAGCTGTTTTTT.